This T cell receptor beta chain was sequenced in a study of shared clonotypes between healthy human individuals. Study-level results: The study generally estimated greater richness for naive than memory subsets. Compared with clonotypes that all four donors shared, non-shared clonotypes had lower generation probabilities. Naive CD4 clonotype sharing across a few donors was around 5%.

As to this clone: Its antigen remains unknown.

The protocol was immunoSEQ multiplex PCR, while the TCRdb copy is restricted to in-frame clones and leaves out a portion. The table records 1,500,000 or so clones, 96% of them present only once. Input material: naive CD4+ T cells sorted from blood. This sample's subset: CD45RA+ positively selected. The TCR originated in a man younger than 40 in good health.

Here the CDR3 reads CASSALAYTDTQYF. CDR3 DNA sequence: TGTGCCAGCAGCGCACTAGCGTACACAGATACGCAGTATTTT. The chain carries TRBV6-1 and TRBJ2-3; 7 nucleotides match TRBD2. Losses at the gene ends were 6 bases for V and 2 bases for J; bases not matched to a gene: 5. In germline, CDR1 is MNHNS, CDR2 SASEGT. This CDR3 comprises 14 residues.